This T cell receptor beta chain was obtained from a study of T cell responses to AZD1222 COVID-19 vaccine (dated by TCRdb to about 2021). Study-wide context: TCR sequencing was performed for about 250 trial participants, of whom some 200 were given two doses of AZD1222 and some 25 were given two doses of MenACWY control vaccine. Trial participants were enrolled by age into subgroups of 18-55, 56-69 and 70-plus years, and about 150, 27 and 61 TCR-sequenced participants, respectively, were included in these subgroups. On the study overall, not on this receptor specifically: In the small 56-69-year group, the increase in depth fell short of significance, most likely because of low power. Because no day 14 peak-response samples were available, the repertoires could be characterized only after the peak T cell response. Participants were mostly white British, with more females than males. The authors suggested clonal diversity may have been underestimated. Conclusions about previously exposed vaccinees are limited, since just a handful of AZD1222 recipients were seropositive for SARS-CoV-2 at baseline. Nearly half of unique spike-specific TCRs reportedly recognized epitopes outside regions mutated in the B.1.351 and B.1.1.7 variants. A significant rise in spike-specific TCR breadth and depth was observed after two AZD1222 doses relative to day 0 and relative to MenACWY recipients. CD4 TCRs associated with the vaccine covered the entire spike protein, and the dominant responses were in regions 160-218 and 743-854.

Spanning cysteine to phenylalanine, the CDR3 consists of 13 amino acids. Of the read, only the CDR3 DNA is kept; its 39 bases are in frame from base 1. The CDR1 and CDR2 encoded by the germline V gene are SNHLY and FYNNEI. Ends trimmed: V by 6 bases, J by 4 bases; bases unmatched to a gene: 5. A word on this clone: Its binding antigen is unknown. One base away there is no much larger clone; base qualities are not given.

The CDR3 regions of human TCRbeta chains were analyzed by immunosequencing. The original methods were these. Repertoire TCRs were matched against a reference library of SARS-CoV-2-specific TCRs generated with the MIRA antigen-specificity platform. Breadth was defined as the fraction of unique TCRs that were SARS-CoV-2-associated, and depth was defined as the fraction of total T cells that were SARS-CoV-2-associated. Using the MIRA data, every spike-specific TCR was mapped to the spike region that the TCR reacted to and assigned to either a CD4 or a CD8 class. Log10-transformed breadth and depth values were compared by one-way ANOVA with Sidak's multiple comparisons tests. TCRdb holds this immuneACCESS table with in-frame rearrangements only. Some clones are missing; in checked studies, unresolved V genes explain under half, and the rest has no known cause. That table is the source of V, J and clone size, and D and trimming were worked out from the DNA. This sample is represented by more than 95,000 clones; around 84% of them were singletons. The ten largest clones take up 17% of the sample.

Sample time point, as interpreted from the label and publication: about 28 days (+/-7) after the second vaccine dose. AZD1222 recipients whose second dose came at about 4 weeks and those whose second dose came at about 12 weeks were combined into one group, since spike-specific TCR depth and breadth did not differ between the two schedules. The vaccinee samples were drawn from two UK trials, COV001 and COV002, one of which was a single-blind randomized controlled phase 2/3 trial testing AZD1222 (ChAdOx1 nCoV-19) in healthy adults. For TCRbeta chain sequencing, PBMC samples from trial participants were taken at day 0 and at day 28 after the second dose.

This receptor was obtained from an adult who received the AZD1222 COVID-19 vaccine. Sequencing was performed on peripheral blood, taken 28 days after the second AZD1222 dose. Recombination joined TRBV2 with TRBJ1-2; TRBD1 aligns with 7 central bases. The nucleotide sequence reads TGTGCCAGCAGCCTGGGGGACAGCTATGGCTACACCTTC. Translation gives CASSLGDSYGYTF.